The 3 T cell receptor beta chains below all came from one sample that was sequenced in a study of cytomegalovirus exposure and HLA in healthy donors. Vbeta (60) and Jbeta (13) primers were used in the PCR. Assay: immunoSEQ multiplex PCR; the TCRdb copy retains only in-frame clones and omits some. The data contain over 150,000 clones, 60% to 85% of them singletons. Sequenced sample: PBMCs. The receptors derive from a girl aged 5-17 years in good health and CMV-seropositive.

The chain uses TRBV18 and TRBJ1-3; D ambiguous. This CDR3 has 17 residues. Per germline, CDR1 KGHSH and CDR2 LQKENI. V dropped 4 bases and J dropped 0 bases, with 16 bases sitting between them. The CDR3 loop reads CASSRKRRANSGNTIYF. CDR3 sequence (DNA): TGTGCCAGCTCACGCAAAAGGAGGGCGAACTCTGGAAACACCATATATTTT. Full variable domain (missing parts from reference TRBV18 and TRBJ1-3): NAGVMQNPRHLVRRRGQEARLRCSPMKGHSHVYWYRQLPEEGLKFMVYLQKENIIDESGMPKERFSAEFPKEGPSILRIQQVVRGDSAAYFCASSRKRRANSGNTIYFGEGSWLTVV.

The chain couples TRBV11-2 to TRBJ2-5; 7 bases line up with TRBD1. Germline CDR1 is SGHAT and CDR2 is FQNNGV. The CDR3 is 16 amino acids. The V segment lost 5 bases and the J segment 5 bases; nucleotides outside the gene matches: 14. CDR3 amino acids: CASSLQQGSREETQYF. Written as DNA, the CDR3 is TGTGCCAGCAGCCTACAACAGGGGTCCCGCGAGGAGACCCAGTACTTC.

The V and J genes are TRBV7-2 and TRBJ2-7, with 9 nucleotides matching TRBD1. Germline values: CDR1 SGHTA, CDR2 FQGNSA. This CDR3 has 15 residues. V shed 5 bases and J 7 bases; nucleotides not matched to a gene: 12. The CDR3 protein is CASSPPTGGPREQYF. The DNA for the CDR3 is TGTGCCAGCAGCCCCCCGACAGGGGGACCCCGGGAGCAGTACTTC.